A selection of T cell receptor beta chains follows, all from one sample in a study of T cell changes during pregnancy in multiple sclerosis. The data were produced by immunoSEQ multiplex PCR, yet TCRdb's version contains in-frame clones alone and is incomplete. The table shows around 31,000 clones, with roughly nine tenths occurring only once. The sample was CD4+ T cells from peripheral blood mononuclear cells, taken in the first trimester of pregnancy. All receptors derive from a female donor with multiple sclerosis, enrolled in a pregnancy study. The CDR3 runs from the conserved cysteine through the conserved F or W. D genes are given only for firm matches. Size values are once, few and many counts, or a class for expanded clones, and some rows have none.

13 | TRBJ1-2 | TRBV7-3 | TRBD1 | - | CASSSGQGYGYTF | TGTGCCAGCAGCTCAGGACAGGGGTATGGCTACACCTTC
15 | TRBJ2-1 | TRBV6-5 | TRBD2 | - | CASSRQAGTYNEQFF | TGTGCCAGCAGTCGCCAAGCGGGGACCTACAATGAGCAGTTCTTC
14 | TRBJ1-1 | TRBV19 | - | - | CASSIDQYFNEAFF | TGTGCCAGTAGTATAGATCAATACTTTAATGAAGCTTTCTTT
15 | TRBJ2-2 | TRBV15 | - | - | CATSRDTGTGGELFF | TGTGCCACCAGCAGAGATACCGGTACGGGCGGGGAGCTGTTTTTT
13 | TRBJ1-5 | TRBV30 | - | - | CAWSLGRDQPQHF | TGTGCCTGGAGTCTGGGCCGAGATCAGCCCCAGCATTTT
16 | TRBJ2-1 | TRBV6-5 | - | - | CASSWTAPSSYNEQFF | TGTGCCAGCAGTTGGACAGCCCCGAGCTCCTACAATGAGCAGTTCTTC
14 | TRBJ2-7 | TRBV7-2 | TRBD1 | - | CASSLRTGVYEQYF | TGTGCCAGCAGCTTAAGGACAGGCGTCTACGAGCAGTACTTC
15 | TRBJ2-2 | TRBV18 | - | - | CASSPQGRNTGELFF | TGTGCCAGCTCACCACAGGGGCGGAACACCGGGGAGCTGTTTTTT
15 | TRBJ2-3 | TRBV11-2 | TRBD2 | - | CASSPPGTSRDTQYF | TGTGCCAGCAGCCCTCCCGGGACTAGCAGAGATACGCAGTATTTT
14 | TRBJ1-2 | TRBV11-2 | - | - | CASSRTGTNYGYTF | TGTGCCAGCAGCCGGACCGGGACTAACTATGGCTACACCTTC
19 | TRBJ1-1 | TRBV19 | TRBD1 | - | CASSRRFGDRGSLNTEAFF | TGTGCCAGTAGTAGAAGATTTGGGGACAGGGGGTCCCTGAACACTGAAGCTTTCTTT
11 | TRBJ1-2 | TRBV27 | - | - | CASRWRDGYTF | TGTGCCAGCAGGTGGAGGGATGGCTACACCTTC
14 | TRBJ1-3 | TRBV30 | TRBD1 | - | CAWSRDRAGNTIYF | TGTGCCTGGAGTCGGGACAGGGCTGGAAACACCATATATTTT
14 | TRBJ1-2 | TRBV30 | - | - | CAWKNHQRNYGYTF | TGTGCCTGGAAGAATCATCAGCGAAACTATGGCTACACCTTC
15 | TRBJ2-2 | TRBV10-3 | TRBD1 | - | CAISGRDRDAGELFF | TGTGCCATCAGTGGCCGGGACAGGGACGCCGGGGAGCTGTTTTTT
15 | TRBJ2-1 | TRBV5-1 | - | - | CASIESEGSYNEQFF | TGCGCCAGCATCGAGTCCGAGGGCTCCTACAATGAGCAGTTCTTC
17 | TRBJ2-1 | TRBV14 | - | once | CASSPTTTPWPYNEQFF | TGTGCCAGCAGCCCAACCACCACCCCGTGGCCCTACAATGAGCAGTTCTTC
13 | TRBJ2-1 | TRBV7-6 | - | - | CASSLRAHNEQFF | TGTGCCAGCAGCTTACGCGCCCACAATGAGCAGTTCTTC
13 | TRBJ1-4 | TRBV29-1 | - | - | CSVEATPEGKLFF | TGCAGCGTTGAAGCGACTCCGGAGGGGAAACTGTTTTTT
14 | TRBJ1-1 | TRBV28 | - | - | CASKIQGGKTEAFF | TGTGCCAGCAAGATACAGGGTGGGAAAACTGAAGCTTTCTTT
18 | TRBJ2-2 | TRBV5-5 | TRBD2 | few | CASSLYPRSGGTFGELFF | TGTGCCAGCAGCCTGTACCCTAGAAGCGGGGGGACATTCGGGGAGCTGTTTTTT
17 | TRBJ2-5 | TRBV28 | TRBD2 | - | CASTRAASGGRGKTQYF | TGTGCCAGCACGAGAGCGGCTAGCGGGGGGCGGGGGAAGACCCAGTACTTC